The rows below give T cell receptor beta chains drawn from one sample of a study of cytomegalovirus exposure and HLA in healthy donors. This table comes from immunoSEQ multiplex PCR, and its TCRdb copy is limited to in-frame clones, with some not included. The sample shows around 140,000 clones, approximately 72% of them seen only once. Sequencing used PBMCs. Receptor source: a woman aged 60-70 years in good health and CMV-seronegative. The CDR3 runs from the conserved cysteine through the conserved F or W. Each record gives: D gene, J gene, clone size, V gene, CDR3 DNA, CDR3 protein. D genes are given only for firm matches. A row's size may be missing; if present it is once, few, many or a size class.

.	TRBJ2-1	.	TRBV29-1	TGCAGCGCCGGATCTAGCGTAAGCTCCTACAATGAGCAGTTCTTC	CSAGSSVSSYNEQFF
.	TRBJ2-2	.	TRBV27	TGTGCCAGGCGCACTCCCGGACTGACCGGGGAGCTGTTTTTT	CARRTPGLTGELFF
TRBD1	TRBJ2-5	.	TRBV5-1	TGCGCCAGCAGCTCCAGGACAGGGGGCCTAGAGACCCAGTACTTC	CASSSRTGGLETQYF
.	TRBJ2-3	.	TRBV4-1	TGCGCCAGCAGCCAAGAGCAGGGAAGGGATACGCAGTATTTT	CASSQEQGRDTQYF
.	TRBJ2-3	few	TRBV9	TGTGCCAGCAGCGTAGCAGGGTTCTACACAGATACGCAGTATTTT	CASSVAGFYTDTQYF
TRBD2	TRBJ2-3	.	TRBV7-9	TGTGCCAGCAGGCTAGCGGTCACAGATACGCAGTATTTT	CASRLAVTDTQYF
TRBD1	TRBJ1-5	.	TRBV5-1	TGCGCCAGCAGCTTGGAAGGGACAGGGGAACAGCCCCAGCATTTT	CASSLEGTGEQPQHF
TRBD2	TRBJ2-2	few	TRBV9	TGTGCCAGCAGCGTAGGACTAGCGGGAGCGTGGACCGGGGAGCTGTTTTTT	CASSVGLAGAWTGELFF
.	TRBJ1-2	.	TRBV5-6	TGTGCCAGCAGCCGCCCAGGGGACTATGGCTACACCTTC	CASSRPGDYGYTF
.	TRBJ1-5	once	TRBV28	TGTGCCAGCAGGGCACGGAGAAATCAGCCCCAGCATTTT	CASRARRNQPQHF
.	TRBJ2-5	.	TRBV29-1	TGCAGCGCCCAGCTAGCAGAGACCCAGTACTTC	CSAQLAETQYF
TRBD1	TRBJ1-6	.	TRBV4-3	TGCGCCAGCAGCCAAGATTTGGACAGGGGGTCCTATAATTCACCCCTCCACTTT	CASSQDLDRGSYNSPLHF
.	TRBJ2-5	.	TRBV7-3	TGTGCCAGCAGCCTGACGGGGGGCCCGGAGACCCAGTACTTC	CASSLTGGPETQYF
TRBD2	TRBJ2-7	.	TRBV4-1	TGCGCCAGCAGCCAAGTGGTAGCGGGGCCCTCCTACGAGCAGTACTTC	CASSQVVAGPSYEQYF
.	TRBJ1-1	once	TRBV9	TGTGCCAGCGGGGCGGTAGGGTCCACTGAAGCTTTCTTT	CASGAVGSTEAFF
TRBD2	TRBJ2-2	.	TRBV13	TGTGCCAGCAGCTTAGGAGCGGGAGTGAGCACCGGGGAGCTGTTTTTT	CASSLGAGVSTGELFF
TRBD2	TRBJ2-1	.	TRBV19	TGTGCCAGCTCACCCGCCCCAGCGGGGGTGGGAAATGAGCAGTTCTTC	CASSPAPAGVGNEQFF
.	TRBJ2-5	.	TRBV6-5	TGTGCCAGCAGTTGGGTAGCAGGGTGGGAGACCCAGTACTTC	CASSWVAGWETQYF
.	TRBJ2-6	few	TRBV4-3	TGCGCCAGCAGCCAAGTAGGGGCCGGGGCCAACGTCCTGACTTTC	CASSQVGAGANVLTF
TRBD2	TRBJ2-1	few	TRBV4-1	TGCGCCAGCAGCAGTCCCCCGGGACTAGCGGAGAGGAATGAGCAGTTCTTC	CASSSPPGLAERNEQFF
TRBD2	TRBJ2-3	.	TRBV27	TGTGCCAGCAGTTTCGCCCCGCCGGGACTAGCGGAAGATACGCAGTATTTT	CASSFAPPGLAEDTQYF
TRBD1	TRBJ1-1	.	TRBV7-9	TGTGCCAGCAGCCCCCGGGACAGCAAAGCTTTCTTT	CASSPRDSKAFF
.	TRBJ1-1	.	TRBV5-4	TGTGCCAGCAGCTTCGAAGGGGCGAGCACTGAAGCTTTCTTT	CASSFEGASTEAFF
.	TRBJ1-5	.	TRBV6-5	TGTGCCAGCAGCGACGGGGGGGGTCAGCCCCAGCATTTT	CASSDGGGQPQHF
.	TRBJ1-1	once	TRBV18	TGTGCCAGCTCACCCCAGGGTTTGAACACTGAAGCTTTCTTT	CASSPQGLNTEAFF
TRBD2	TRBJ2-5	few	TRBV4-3	TGCGCCAGCAGCCAGGCCAACCGGCTAGCGGAAGAGACCCAGTACTTC	CASSQANRLAEETQYF
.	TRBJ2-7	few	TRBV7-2	TGTGCCAGCAGCTTAGCATCTGGGGGCACTTCCTACGAGCAGTACTTC	CASSLASGGTSYEQYF
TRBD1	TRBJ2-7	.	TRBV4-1	TGCGCCAGCAGCCAGCAGGGGCCAGGGGGCTTTTACGAGCAGTACTTC	CASSQQGPGGFYEQYF
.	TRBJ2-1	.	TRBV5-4	TGTGCCAGCAGCTCGATACAGGGCAATGAGCAGTTCTTC	CASSSIQGNEQFF
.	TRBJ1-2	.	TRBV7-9	TGTTCCAGCAGCCCTGACAGGAATGGCTACACCTTC	CSSSPDRNGYTF
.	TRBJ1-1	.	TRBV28	TGTGCCAGCAGTCCCCTCCCACAGGGAGTGACTGAAGCTTTCTTT	CASSPLPQGVTEAFF
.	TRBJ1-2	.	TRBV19	TGTGCCAGTAGTACGACCTACAGGGTGGCTAACTATGGCTACACCTTC	CASSTTYRVANYGYTF
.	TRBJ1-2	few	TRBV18	TGTGCCAGCTCACCTGGGGAGGGGCATGGCTACACCTTC	CASSPGEGHGYTF
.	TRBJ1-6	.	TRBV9	TGTGCCAGCAGCGTAACAGGAGAATATAATTCACCCCTCCACTTT	CASSVTGEYNSPLHF
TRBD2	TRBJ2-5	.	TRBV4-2	TGTGCCAGCAGCCAAATAGCACTAGCGGGAGGCCAAGAGACCCAGTACTTC	CASSQIALAGGQETQYF